This T cell receptor (beta chain) is from a study of blood T cells in healthy people across ages. This clonotype came up a few times. CDR3 length: 16 residues. Germline-derived CDR1 and CDR2 are SGHAT and FQNNGV. V was pared by 5 bases and J by 2 bases, with 18 bases between. Next came a second PCR, run for roughly 7 to 12 cycles, which used a sample-barcoded 5' primer along with a J-beta primer mix. TCRdb fed the 5' RACE reads into MiXCR, producing one record per CDR3 protein. This sample has about 930,000 distinct CDR3 sequences, with almost 30% found just once. The same data also contributed to another study, on T cells of mothers and their children. This second study notes: TCR recombination output is shaped by thymic selection similarly in related and unrelated pairs.

The source material was blood. This TCR was recovered from a middle-aged woman in good health. The chain has TRBV11-2 and TRBJ2-5; D remains ambiguous. The CDR3 DNA is TGTGCCAGCAGCCCACTATGGGGTAGGGTGCAAGAGACCCAGTACTTC. This gives the protein CASSPLWGRVQETQYF.